This TCR beta chain was found in a study of cytomegalovirus exposure and HLA in healthy donors. Study information: Researchers previously reported finding about 110 million unique TCR beta sequences from 150 million to 200 million T cells.

This clone was detected a few times. Its target is unknown. The PCR employed 60 Vbeta primers together with 13 Jbeta primers. Generated by immunoSEQ multiplex PCR, the TCRdb table keeps only in-frame clones and is missing some. The sample contains about 190,000 clones, roughly 80% of which appear only once. Overall study findings and caveats: Analyses of presence/absence relied on an assumption of roughly uniform sequencing depth across donors. Within an earlier analysis, most TCR beta V segments proved productive either about 90% or about 30% of the time.

The germline CDR1 and CDR2 sequences are MNHNY and SVGAGI (reference sequence). This CDR3 comprises 13 residues. Trimming shortened V by 4 bases and J by 1 base, and 7 bases separated the two germline ends. Input material: PBMCs. The rearrangement joins TRBV6-6 to TRBJ1-1; the D is unclear. The TCR originated in a woman in her thirties in good health and CMV-seropositive. The CDR3 loop reads CASSSRANTEAFF. CDR3 DNA: TGTGCCAGCAGTTCGAGGGCGAACACTGAAGCTTTCTTT.